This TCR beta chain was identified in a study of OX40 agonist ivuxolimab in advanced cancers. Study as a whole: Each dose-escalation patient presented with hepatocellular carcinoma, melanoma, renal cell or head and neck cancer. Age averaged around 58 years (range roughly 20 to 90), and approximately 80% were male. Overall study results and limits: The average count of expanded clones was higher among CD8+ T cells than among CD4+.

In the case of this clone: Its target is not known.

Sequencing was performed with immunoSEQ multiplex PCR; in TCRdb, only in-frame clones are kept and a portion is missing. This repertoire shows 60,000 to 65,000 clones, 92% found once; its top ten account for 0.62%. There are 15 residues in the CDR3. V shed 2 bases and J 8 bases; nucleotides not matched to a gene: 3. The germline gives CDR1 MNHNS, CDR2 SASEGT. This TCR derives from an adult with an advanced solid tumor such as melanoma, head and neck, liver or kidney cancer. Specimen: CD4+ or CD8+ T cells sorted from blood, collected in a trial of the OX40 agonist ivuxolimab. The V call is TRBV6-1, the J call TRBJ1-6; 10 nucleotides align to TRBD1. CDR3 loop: CASSEIGTGDSPLHF. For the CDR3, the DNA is TGTGCCAGCAGTGAAATTGGGACAGGGGATTCACCCCTCCACTTT.